This passage covers 28 T cell receptor beta chains from one sample sequenced in a study of response to subunit inactivated influenza vaccine. Using its own MiXCR run on the RT-PCR reads, TCRdb lists one record per CDR3 protein. Here the sample spans a few hundred thousand distinct CDR3 sequences, about 10% being singletons. The same specimen was also included in a second study, on T cells expressing NK-cell markers. That study reports: For TCR beta, cDNA was produced by 5'RACE template switching with UMIs.

Sequencing used PBMCs from blood, obtained on the day of vaccination. These TCRs come from a man in his fifties who received an inactivated influenza vaccine.

This clonotype occurred a few times. V usage is TRBV7-2 and J usage is TRBJ2-5, with D uncertain. V gave up 3 bases and J gave up 2 bases, with 10 bases separating them. Germline loops: CDR1 SGHTA, CDR2 FQGNSA. The CDR3 contains 14 residues. CDR3: CASSLGIAQETQYF. CDR3 DNA sequence: TGTGCCAGCAGCTTGGGCATTGCTCAAGAGACCCAGTACTTC.

This chain connects TRBV7-3 to TRBJ1-1; perhaps TRBD1 as D (6 bases). The CDR3 contains 13 residues. The V end was cut by 6 bases, the J end by 11 bases, with 19 bases between. Germline V lookup: CDR1 SGHTA, CDR2 FQGTGA. CDR3 in amino acids: CASSPTGPEMAFF. CDR3 in DNA: TGTGCCAGCAGTCCCACAGGGCCAGAAATGGCTTTCTTT.

This clonotype was found many times. This chain connects TRBV5-1 to TRBJ1-2, with 7 bases that match TRBD1. CDR3 length: 15 amino acids. The J segment lost 0 bases and the V segment lost 4 bases, leaving 6 bases of the junction unmatched. Germline CDR1 reads SGHRS; CDR2 reads YFSETQ. The DNA of the CDR3 is TGCGCCAGCAGCCAGGGGGGGACGGCTAACTATGGCTACACCTTC. Translation: CASSQGGTANYGYTF.

V is TRBV5-6 and J is TRBJ1-5, with D maybe TRBD1 (5 bases). This CDR3 spans 13 amino acids. V shed 0 bases and J shed 11 bases, with 12 bases lying between them. The germline V gene has CDR1 SGHDT and CDR2 YYEEEE. CDR3 bases: TGTGCCAGCAGCTTGGCCAGGGCCTTGGCCCAGCATTTT. It codes for CASSLARALAQHF.

This clonotype turned up a few times. The chain uses TRBV30 and TRBJ2-2; D uncertain. The germline gives CDR1 GTSNPN, CDR2 SVGIG (reference sequence). The CDR3 loop spans 12 amino acids. V lost 2 bases and J lost 1, with 2 bases in between. The CDR3 coding sequence is TGTGCCTGGAGTCAGAACACCGGGGAGCTGTTTTTT. Protein: CAWSQNTGELFF.

V is TRBV5-6 and J is TRBJ2-1; D is possibly TRBD2 (6 bases). The V end was cut by 6 bases, the J end by 4 bases, with 14 bases between. The CDR3 has 14 residues. Germline values: CDR1 SGHDT, CDR2 YYEEEE. CDR3: CASTPVGSYNEQFF. The CDR3 DNA reads TGTGCCAGCACCCCCGTCGGGAGTTACAATGAGCAGTTCTTC.

This chain links TRBV29-1 with TRBJ2-3, with D possibly TRBD1 on 6 matching bases. From germline, CDR1 is SQVTM and CDR2 ANQGSEA. This CDR3 is 13 amino acids long. V was pared by 7 bases and J by 1 base, with 12 bases between. Written as DNA, the CDR3 is TGCAGCGCTCAACAGGGTGGCACAGATACGCAGTATTTT. Protein: CSAQQGGTDTQYF.

The chain joins TRBV7-3 to TRBJ2-1; the D is unclear. V dropped 2 bases and J dropped 5 bases, with 13 bases sitting between them. The CDR3 runs 15 residues. Germline V gives CDR1 SGHTA, CDR2 FQGTGA. The CDR3 region has the DNA TGTGCCAGCAGCTTAGGTTTGGGCAGCCACAATGAGCAGTTCTTC. Translation gives CASSLGLGSHNEQFF.

This clonotype was recorded only once. The genes are TRBV20-1 and TRBJ1-2; a weak D match, TRBD1 (5 bases). The V end was cut by 4 bases, the J end by 4 bases, with 13 bases between. The CDR3 runs 13 residues. CDR1 is DFQATT, CDR2 SNEGSKA, per germline (reference sequence). The CDR3 nucleotides are TGCAGTGCTACTAGGGGCCGTACCTATGGCTACACCTTC. Amino acid sequence: CSATRGRTYGYTF.

This clonotype has only a few counts. V and J are TRBV9 and TRBJ2-7; 9 nucleotides agree with TRBD1. Germline V gene lookup returns CDR1 SGDLS and CDR2 YYNGEE. CDR3 length: 15 residues. The V and J ends lost 4 bases and 2 bases, in that order; junction bases with no gene match: 7. The CDR3 loop reads CASSLRTGAAYEQYF. The DNA for the CDR3 is TGTGCCAGCAGCCTACGGACAGGGGCGGCCTACGAGCAGTACTTC.

This chain connects TRBV12-3 or TRBV12-4 to TRBJ2-3; 8 bases line up with TRBD1. The CDR3 consists of 14 residues. Trimming took 1 base from V and 5 from J; bases not matched to a gene: 2. CDR3 loop: CASSLVDRVDTQYF. CDR3 nucleotide sequence: TGTGCCAGCAGTTTAGTGGACAGGGTAGATACGCAGTATTTT.

In its sample, this clonotype was seen a few times. The rearrangement uses TRBV6-5 and TRBJ2-7; no reliable D call. The germline V gene has CDR1 MNHEY and CDR2 SVGAGI. The ends were cut back, 2 bases at V and 5 bases at J, with 13 bases in the middle. The CDR3 extends over 14 amino acids. This CDR3 is CASSYPRVRHEQYF. As DNA, the CDR3 is TGTGCCAGCAGTTACCCTCGGGTACGCCACGAGCAGTACTTC.

The chain has TRBV7-2 and TRBJ2-1, with no clear D. Germline CDR1 and CDR2: SGHTA and FQGNSA. The V end lost 5 bases, the J end lost 7 bases, and 9 bases lay between the germline ends. CDR3 size: 12 residues. The CDR3, as DNA: TGTGCCAGCAGCCGCTTGAAGAATGAGCAGTTCTTC. Its protein product is CASSRLKNEQFF.

This clonotype was seen more than once but under ten times. V usage is TRBV6-5 and J usage is TRBJ1-2, with D unclear. V was trimmed by 0 bases and J by 2 bases, leaving 10 bases between them. Germline V gene lookup returns CDR1 MNHEY and CDR2 SVGAGI. There are 15 residues in the CDR3. The CDR3, as DNA: TGTGCCAGCAGTTACTCCGCGGACTTCAACTATGGCTACACCTTC. This codes for CASSYSADFNYGYTF.

The V and J genes are TRBV12-3 or TRBV12-4 and TRBJ1-1; D not resolved. V shed 1 base and J shed 7 bases, with 7 bases lying between them. The CDR3 consists of 12 residues. The CDR3 here is CASSLGVGEAFF. The CDR3, as DNA: TGTGCCAGCAGTTTAGGGGTGGGTGAAGCTTTCTTT.

This clonotype was counted between two and nine times. The chain combines TRBV6-5 with TRBJ2-7, with 9 bases aligning to TRBD1. J was trimmed by 7 bases and V by 4 bases; bases with no gene match: 8. This CDR3 contains 14 residues. The germline V gene has CDR1 MNHEY and CDR2 SVGAGI. In nucleotides, the CDR3 is TGTGCCAGCAGTTTCCGGGACAGGGTGTCTGAGCAGTACTTC. The encoded protein is CASSFRDRVSEQYF.

The V and J genes are TRBV28 and TRBJ2-7, with 9 bases lining up with TRBD1. V lost 2 bases, J lost 2 bases, and 10 bases stayed unmatched. Germline loops: CDR1 MDHEN, CDR2 SYDVKM. CDR3 length: 17 residues. CDR3 in DNA: TGTGCCAGCAGTTTAGTTCGGTGGGGGACAGGGACCTACGAGCAGTACTTC. It yields the protein CASSLVRWGTGTYEQYF.

This chain connects TRBV12-5 to TRBJ2-1, with D possibly being TRBD1 (6 bases). CDR3 size: 16 residues. V was trimmed by 0 bases and J by 8 bases, leaving 17 bases between them. CDR1 LGHNT and CDR2 FRNRAP come from the germline V gene. The CDR3 nucleotides read TGTGCTAGTGGTTTGGTAGGTCCCCGCAGGGGTTATGAGCAGTTCTTC. It translates to CASGLVGPRRGYEQFF.

The gene calls are TRBV11-2 and TRBJ2-7, with 9 bases fitting TRBD2. V gave up 1 base and J gave up 7 bases; unmatched junction bases: 8. From germline, CDR1 is SGHAT and CDR2 FQNNGV. The CDR3 totals 15 residues. Written as DNA, the CDR3 is TGTGCCAGCAGCTTAGGCACCCTAGCGGGGCTAGAGCAGTACTTC. This codes for CASSLGTLAGLEQYF.

The V and J genes are TRBV20-1 and TRBJ2-7, with 16 bases aligning to TRBD2. V trimming: 5 bases; J trimming: 3 bases; junction bases outside the gene matches: 7. In germline, CDR1 is DFQATT, CDR2 SNEGSKA (reference sequence). CDR3 length: 16 residues. As DNA, the CDR3 is TGCAGTGCTCAAGGGACTAGCGGGAGGGGGGTCTACGAGCAGTACTTC. Translated, it gives CSAQGTSGRGVYEQYF.

This clonotype has a count of ten or more. The CDR3 here is CASSSRTGHNEQFF. In DNA form, the CDR3 reads TGTGCCAGCAGTTCCCGGACAGGTCACAATGAGCAGTTCTTC. The genes are TRBV12-3 or TRBV12-4 and TRBJ2-1; 7 bases align to TRBD1. The CDR3 length is 14 residues. The V and J ends lost 4 bases and 5 bases, in that order; junction bases with no gene match: 5.

This clonotype was observed a handful of times. This sequence joins TRBV5-5 and TRBJ2-5, with D possibly matching TRBD1 (6 bases). The CDR3 is made up of 16 amino acids. Trimming stripped 4 bases from V and 0 bases from J, with 16 bases between. Germline-derived CDR1 and CDR2 are SGHKS and YYEKEE (reference sequence). The CDR3 spells CASSRGAGTNQETQYF. The CDR3 coding sequence is TGTGCCAGCAGCCGGGGTGCTGGGACAAACCAAGAGACCCAGTACTTC.

A few counts support this clonotype. CDR3 sequence (DNA): TGTGCCAGTACCCGAGACCCGGCTAGCTCCTACAATGAGCAGTTCTTC. Amino acid sequence: CASTRDPASSYNEQFF. The chain recombines TRBV19 with TRBJ2-1; D is unclear. V was trimmed by 7 bases and J by 0 bases, leaving 16 bases between them. Per the germline V gene, CDR1 is LNHDA and CDR2 is SQIVND (reference sequence). This CDR3 region has 16 residues.

V gene TRBV29-1 combines with J gene TRBJ1-2, with D uncertain. This CDR3 spans 16 amino acids. CDR1 and CDR2 (germline): SQVTM, ANQGSEA. The germline V and J ends were trimmed by 4 bases and 7 bases, with 25 bases remaining between them. This CDR3 reads CSVVSTAQTATRGYTF. The CDR3 nucleotides are TGCAGCGTTGTTTCAACCGCGCAGACGGCGACGCGTGGCTACACCTTC.

V is TRBV3-1 and J is TRBJ1-1, with D unclear. The V gene's germline CDR1 is LGHDT and CDR2 YNNKEL (reference sequence). This CDR3 contains 16 residues. V lost 0 bases and J lost 0, with 11 bases in between. CDR3 nucleotide sequence: TGTGCCAGCAGCCAAGAGGGGTCGCTGATGAACACTGAAGCTTTCTTT. Residues: CASSQEGSLMNTEAFF. The full variable domain, its missing parts supplied by reference TRBV3-1 and TRBJ1-1, is DTAVSQTPKYLVTQMGNDKSIKCEQNLGHDTMYWYKQDSKKFLKIMFSYNNKELIINETVPNRFSPKSPDKAHLNLHINSLELGDSAVYFCASSQEGSLMNTEAFFGQGTRLTVV.

The sample holds a few counts of this clonotype. The rearrangement uses TRBV30 and TRBJ1-1; possible D gene TRBD1, 5 bases. Trimming took 3 bases from V and 1 from J, leaving 12 bases between them. Germline assignment: CDR1 GTSNPN and CDR2 SVGIG (reference sequence). CDR3 length: 14 residues. The CDR3 DNA sequence: TGTGCCTGGAGGGGGCTCGGGACGAACACTGAAGCTTTCTTT. It codes for CAWRGLGTNTEAFF.

The chain uses TRBV20-1 and TRBJ2-7, with D perhaps matching TRBD1 (6 bases). Trimming removed 1 base from V and 2 bases from J, with 12 bases in between. Germline assignment: CDR1 DFQATT and CDR2 SNEGSKA (reference sequence). The CDR3 is made up of 14 amino acids. CDR3 nucleotide sequence: TGCAGTGCTAGAGTTCGGCAGGGGACCTACGAGCAGTACTTC. It is translated as CSARVRQGTYEQYF.

J is TRBJ2-1 and V is TRBV10-2, with a weak D call TRBD2 (5 bases). The CDR3 runs 14 residues. Germline values: CDR1 WSHSY, CDR2 SAAADI. V lost 0 bases, J lost 9 bases, and 12 bases lay in between. In DNA, the CDR3 is TGCGCCAGCAGTGAGTCGTTGGCTAGCAGTGAGCAGTTCTTC. Amino acid sequence: CASSESLASSEQFF.